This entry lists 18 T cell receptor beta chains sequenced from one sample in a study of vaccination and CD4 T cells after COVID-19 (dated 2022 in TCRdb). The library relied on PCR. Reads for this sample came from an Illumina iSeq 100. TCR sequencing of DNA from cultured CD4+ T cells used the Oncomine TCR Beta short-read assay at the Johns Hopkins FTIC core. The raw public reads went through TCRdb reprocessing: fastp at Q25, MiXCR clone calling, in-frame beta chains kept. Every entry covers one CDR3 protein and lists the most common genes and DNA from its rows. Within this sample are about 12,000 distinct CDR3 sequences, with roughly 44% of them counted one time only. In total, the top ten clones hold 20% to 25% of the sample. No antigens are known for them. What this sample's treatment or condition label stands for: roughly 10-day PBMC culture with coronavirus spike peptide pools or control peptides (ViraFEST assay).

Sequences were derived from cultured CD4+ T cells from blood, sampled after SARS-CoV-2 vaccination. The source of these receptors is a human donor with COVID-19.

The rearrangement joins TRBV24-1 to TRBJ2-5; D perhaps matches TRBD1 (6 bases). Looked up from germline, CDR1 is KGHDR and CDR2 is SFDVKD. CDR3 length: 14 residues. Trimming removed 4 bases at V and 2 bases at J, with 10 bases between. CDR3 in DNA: TGTGCCACCAGTGACCCCGGACAGCAAGAGACCCAGTACTTC. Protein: CATSDPGQQETQYF.

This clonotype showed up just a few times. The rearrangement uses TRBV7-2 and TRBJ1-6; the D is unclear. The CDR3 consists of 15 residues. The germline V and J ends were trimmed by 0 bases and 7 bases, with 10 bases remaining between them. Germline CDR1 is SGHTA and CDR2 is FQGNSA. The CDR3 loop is CASSLAEGTNSPLHF. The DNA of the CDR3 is TGTGCCAGCAGCTTAGCAGAGGGAACGAATTCACCCCTCCACTTT.

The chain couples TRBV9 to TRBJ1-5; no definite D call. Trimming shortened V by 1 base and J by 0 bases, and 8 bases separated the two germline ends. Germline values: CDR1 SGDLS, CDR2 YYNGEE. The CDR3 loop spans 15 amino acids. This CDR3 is CASSVSGHSNQPQHF. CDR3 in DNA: TGTGCCAGCAGCGTATCCGGTCATAGCAATCAGCCCCAGCATTTT. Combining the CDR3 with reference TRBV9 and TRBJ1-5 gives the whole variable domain DSGVTQTPKHLITATGQRVTLRCSPRSGDLSVYWYQQSLDQGLQFLIQYYNGEERAKGNILERFSAQQFPDLHSELNLSSLELGDSALYFCASSVSGHSNQPQHFGDGTRLSIL.

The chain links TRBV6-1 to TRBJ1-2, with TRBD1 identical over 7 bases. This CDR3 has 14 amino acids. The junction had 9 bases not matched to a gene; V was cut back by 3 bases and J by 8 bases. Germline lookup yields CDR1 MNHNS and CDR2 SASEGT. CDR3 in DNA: TGTGCCAGCAGTGAGACGACAGGGTTCGGGGGCTACACCTTC. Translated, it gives CASSETTGFGGYTF.

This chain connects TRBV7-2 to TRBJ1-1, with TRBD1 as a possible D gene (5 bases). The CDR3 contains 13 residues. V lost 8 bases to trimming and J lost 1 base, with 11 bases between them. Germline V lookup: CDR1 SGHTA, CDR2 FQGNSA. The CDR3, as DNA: TGTGCCAGCGCTGTCCAGGGGAACACTGAAGCTTTCTTT. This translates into CASAVQGNTEAFF.

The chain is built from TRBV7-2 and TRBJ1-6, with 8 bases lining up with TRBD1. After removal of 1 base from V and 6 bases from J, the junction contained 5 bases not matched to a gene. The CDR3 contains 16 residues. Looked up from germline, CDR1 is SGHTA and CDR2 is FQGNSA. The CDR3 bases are TGTGCCAGCAGCTTAGGGCCGGGACAGGCTAATTCACCCCTCCACTTT. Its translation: CASSLGPGQANSPLHF.

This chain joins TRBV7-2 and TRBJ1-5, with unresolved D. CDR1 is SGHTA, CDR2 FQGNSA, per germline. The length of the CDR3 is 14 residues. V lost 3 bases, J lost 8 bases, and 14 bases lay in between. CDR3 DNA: TGTGCCAGCAGCTTCGACCTGGGATATGAGCCCCAGCATTTT. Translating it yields CASSFDLGYEPQHF.

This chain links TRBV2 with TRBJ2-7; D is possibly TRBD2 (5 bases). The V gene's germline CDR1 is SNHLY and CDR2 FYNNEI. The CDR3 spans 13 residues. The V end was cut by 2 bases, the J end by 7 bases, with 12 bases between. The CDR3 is CASSELKTGEQYF. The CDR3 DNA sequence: TGTGCCAGCAGTGAACTCAAAACGGGGGAGCAGTACTTC.

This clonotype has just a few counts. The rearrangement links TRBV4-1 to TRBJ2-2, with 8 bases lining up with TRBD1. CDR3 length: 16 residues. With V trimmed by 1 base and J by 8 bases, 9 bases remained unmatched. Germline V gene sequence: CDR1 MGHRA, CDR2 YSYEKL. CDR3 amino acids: CASSQGQGNLAGELFF. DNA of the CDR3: TGCGCCAGCAGCCAAGGACAGGGGAACTTAGCGGGGGAGCTGTTTTTT.

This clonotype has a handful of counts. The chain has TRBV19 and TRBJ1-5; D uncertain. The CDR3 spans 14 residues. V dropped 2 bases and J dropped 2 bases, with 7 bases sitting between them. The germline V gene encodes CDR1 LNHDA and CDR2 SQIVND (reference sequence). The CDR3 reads CASSIQWGNQPQHF. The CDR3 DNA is TGTGCCAGTAGTATACAGTGGGGCAATCAGCCCCAGCATTTT. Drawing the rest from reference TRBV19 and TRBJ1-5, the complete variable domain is DGGITQSPKYLFRKEGQNVTLSCEQNLNHDAMYWYRQDPGQGLRLIYYSQIVNDFQKGDIAEGYSVSREKKESFPLTVTSAQKNPTAFYLCASSIQWGNQPQHFGDGTRLSIL.

As DNA, the CDR3 is TGTGCCACCAGCCGACTGGGGAATCTAGAAGCTTTCTTT. Translating gives CATSRLGNLEAFF. J is TRBJ1-1 and V is TRBV15; D gene ambiguous. Germline CDR1 LNHNV, CDR2 YYDKDF (reference sequence). This CDR3 contains 13 residues. Trimming cost V 5 bases and J 8 bases, with 15 bases left between them.

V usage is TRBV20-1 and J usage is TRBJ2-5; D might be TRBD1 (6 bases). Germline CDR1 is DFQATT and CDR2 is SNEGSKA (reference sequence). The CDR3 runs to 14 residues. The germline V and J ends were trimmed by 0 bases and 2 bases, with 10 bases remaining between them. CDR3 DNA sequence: TGCAGTGCTAGAGATATTACAGGGCAAGAGACCCAGTACTTC. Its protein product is CSARDITGQETQYF.

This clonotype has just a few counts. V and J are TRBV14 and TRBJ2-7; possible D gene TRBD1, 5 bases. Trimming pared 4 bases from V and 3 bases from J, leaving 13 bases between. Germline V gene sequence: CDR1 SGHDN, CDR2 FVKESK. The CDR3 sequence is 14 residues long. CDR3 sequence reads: CASSPRVTGYEQYF. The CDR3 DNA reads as TGTGCCAGCAGCCCCAGGGTTACTGGCTACGAGCAGTACTTC. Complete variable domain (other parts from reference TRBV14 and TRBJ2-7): EAGVTQFPSHSVIEKGQTVTLRCDPISGHDNLYWYRRVMGKEIKFLLHFVKESKQDESGMPNNRFLAERTGGTYSTLKVQPAELEDSGVYFCASSPRVTGYEQYFGPGTRLTVT.

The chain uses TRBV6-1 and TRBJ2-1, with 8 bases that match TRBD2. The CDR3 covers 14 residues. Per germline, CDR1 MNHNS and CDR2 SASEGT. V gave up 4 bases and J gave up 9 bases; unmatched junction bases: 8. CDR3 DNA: TGTGCCAGCAGTGCGAACGGGGGGGCGGGTGAGCAGTTCTTC. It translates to CASSANGGAGEQFF.

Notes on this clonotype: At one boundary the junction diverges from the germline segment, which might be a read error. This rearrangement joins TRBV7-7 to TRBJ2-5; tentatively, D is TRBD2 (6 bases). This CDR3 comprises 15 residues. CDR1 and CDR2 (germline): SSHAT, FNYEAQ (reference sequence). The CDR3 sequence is CASSLGSSVQETQYF. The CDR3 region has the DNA TGTGCTAGCAGCTTAGGGTCTAGCGTTCAAGAGACCCAGTACTTC.

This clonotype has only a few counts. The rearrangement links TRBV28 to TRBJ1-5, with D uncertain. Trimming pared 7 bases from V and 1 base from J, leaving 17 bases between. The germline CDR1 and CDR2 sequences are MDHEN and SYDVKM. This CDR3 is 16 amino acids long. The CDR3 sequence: CASTTPAGKSNQPQHF. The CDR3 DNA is TGTGCCAGCACCACGCCGGCGGGGAAGAGCAATCAGCCCCAGCATTTT.

The CDR3 sequence is CASSPRGQALSEQFF. The CDR3 DNA is TGTGCCAGCAGTCCACGGGGGCAGGCGTTGAGTGAGCAGTTCTTC. V is TRBV7-9 and J is TRBJ2-1; tentatively, D is TRBD1 or TRBD2 (6 bases each). With 6 bases removed from V and 9 bases from J, the gap between germline ends came to 21 bases. CDR3 size: 15 residues. Germline values: CDR1 SEHNR, CDR2 FQNEAQ (reference sequence).

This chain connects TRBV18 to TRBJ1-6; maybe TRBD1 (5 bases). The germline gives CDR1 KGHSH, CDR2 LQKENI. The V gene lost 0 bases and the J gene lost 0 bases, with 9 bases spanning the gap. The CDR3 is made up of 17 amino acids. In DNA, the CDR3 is TGTGCCAGCTCACCACCGGGGGTACACTCCTATAATTCACCCCTCCACTTT. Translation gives CASSPPGVHSYNSPLHF.